The present T cell receptor (beta chain) was sequenced within a study of blood T cell repertoires in COVID-19. Study summary: PBMCs, B-cell-depleted T cells, or T cells were the source of the cDNA or gDNA that made up the material.

Profiled with immunoSEQ multiplex PCR; TCRdb holds only in-frame clones, not every one. The table includes a few hundred thousand clones, 65% to 85% detected once. This CDR3 has 12 residues. CDR1 and CDR2 (germline): MDHEN, SYDVKM. V was pared by 2 bases and J by 3 bases, with 4 bases between. A remark on this clone: Other DNA variants within this sample encode the same CDR3.

The V call is TRBV28, the J call TRBJ1-2; the D is unclear. This TCR was sampled from a middle-aged man who had recovered from COVID-19. The sequenced sample consisted of PBMCs or T cells enriched from blood (not recorded which). In DNA, the CDR3 is TGTGCCAGCAGTTTAAGCTACTATGGCTACACCTTC. As protein: CASSLSYYGYTF.